Presented here are 3 T cell receptor beta chains from one specimen sequenced in a study of identical twins. TCRdb itself ran the 5' RACE reads through MiXCR, one entry per CDR3 protein. The sample carries hundreds of thousands of distinct CDR3 sequences, around 24% recorded once. This sample was shared with a second study, whose subject was T cells expressing NK-cell markers.

The sample was CD4+ T cells sorted from blood. These receptor sequences come from a woman in her late teens or twenties in good health.

This chain joins TRBV7-2 and TRBJ2-3; 10 bases map to TRBD2. Germline CDR1 SGHTA, CDR2 FQGNSA. With 5 bases clipped from V and 5 bases from J, the junction kept 10 bases outside the gene matches. The CDR3 totals 16 residues. CDR3 region: CASSAHLAGEGDTQYF. CDR3 in DNA: TGTGCCAGCAGCGCCCACCTAGCGGGAGAGGGAGATACGCAGTATTTT.

V is TRBV10-3 and J is TRBJ2-1, with 7 bases fitting TRBD2. Germline assignment: CDR1 ENHRY and CDR2 SYGVKD. With V trimmed by 7 bases and J by 1 base, 10 bases remained unmatched. This CDR3 comprises 16 residues. The CDR3 nucleotides are TGTGCCATCAAGAGTGGGAGGGAAGAGTCCTACAATGAGCAGTTCTTC. Translating it yields CAIKSGREESYNEQFF.

A few counts support this clonotype. The V call is TRBV5-8, the J call TRBJ2-1; 10 bases agree with TRBD1. J gave up 6 bases and V 5 bases, and 8 bases lay outside the gene matches. CDR1 SGHTS and CDR2 YDEGEE come from the germline V gene. The CDR3 spans 15 residues. CDR3 amino acids: CASRAGTGAPNEQFF. The CDR3 coding sequence is TGTGCCAGCAGGGCCGGGACAGGGGCCCCCAATGAGCAGTTCTTC.